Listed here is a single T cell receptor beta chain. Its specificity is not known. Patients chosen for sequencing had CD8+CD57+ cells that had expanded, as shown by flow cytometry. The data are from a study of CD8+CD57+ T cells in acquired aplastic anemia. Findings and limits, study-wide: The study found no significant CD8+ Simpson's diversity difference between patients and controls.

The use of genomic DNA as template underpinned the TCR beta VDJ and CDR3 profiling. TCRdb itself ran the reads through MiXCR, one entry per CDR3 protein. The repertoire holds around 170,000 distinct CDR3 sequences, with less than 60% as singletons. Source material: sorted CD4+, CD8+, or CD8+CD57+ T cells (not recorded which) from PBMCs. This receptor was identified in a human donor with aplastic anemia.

In nucleotides, the CDR3 is TGTGCCAGCAGTTTAGGGACAGGGATGACTGGAAACACCATATATTTT. Its protein is CASSLGTGMTGNTIYF. The J gene is TRBJ1-3, the V gene TRBV12-3 or TRBV12-4; 8 nucleotides match TRBD1. V lost 1 base, J lost 2 bases, and 4 bases stayed unmatched. This CDR3 region has 16 residues.